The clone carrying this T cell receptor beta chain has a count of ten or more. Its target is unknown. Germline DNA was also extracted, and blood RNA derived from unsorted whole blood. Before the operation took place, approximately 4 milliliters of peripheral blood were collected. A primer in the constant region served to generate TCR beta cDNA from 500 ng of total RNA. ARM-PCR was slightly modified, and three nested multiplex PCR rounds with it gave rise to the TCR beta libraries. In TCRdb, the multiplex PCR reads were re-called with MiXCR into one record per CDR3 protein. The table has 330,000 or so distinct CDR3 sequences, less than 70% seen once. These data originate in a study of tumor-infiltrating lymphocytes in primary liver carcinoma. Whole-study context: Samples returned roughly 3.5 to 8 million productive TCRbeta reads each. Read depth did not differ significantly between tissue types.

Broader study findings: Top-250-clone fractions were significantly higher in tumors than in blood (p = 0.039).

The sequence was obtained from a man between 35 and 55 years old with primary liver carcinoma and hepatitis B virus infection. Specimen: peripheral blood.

The CDR3 protein is CASSLGLAGGPYEQYF. CDR3 coding DNA: TGTGCCAGCAGCTTAGGCCTAGCGGGAGGCCCCTACGAGCAGTACTTC. The rearrangement links TRBV5-6 to TRBJ2-7, with 11 bases fitting TRBD2. Germline assignment: CDR1 SGHDT and CDR2 YYEEEE. With 2 bases clipped from V and 2 bases from J, the junction kept 6 bases outside the gene matches. CDR3 size: 16 residues.